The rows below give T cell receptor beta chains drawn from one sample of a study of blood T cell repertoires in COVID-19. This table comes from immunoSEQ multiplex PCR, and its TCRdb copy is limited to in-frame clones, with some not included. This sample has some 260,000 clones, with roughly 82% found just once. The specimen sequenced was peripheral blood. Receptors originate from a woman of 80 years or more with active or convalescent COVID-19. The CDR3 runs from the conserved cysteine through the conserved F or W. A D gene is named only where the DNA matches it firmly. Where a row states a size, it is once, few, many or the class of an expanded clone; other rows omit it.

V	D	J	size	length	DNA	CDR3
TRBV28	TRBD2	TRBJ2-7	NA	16	TGTGCCAGCAGTCCTACTCGGACTAGCGGGAGATACGAGCAGTACTTC	CASSPTRTSGRYEQYF
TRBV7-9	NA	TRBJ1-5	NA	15	TGTGCCAGCAGCTTCGAGGGATATTCAAATCAGCCCCAGCATTTT	CASSFEGYSNQPQHF
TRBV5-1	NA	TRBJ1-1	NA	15	TGCGCCAGCAGCTTGGACAGAGTGAGGAACACTGAAGCTTTCTTT	CASSLDRVRNTEAFF
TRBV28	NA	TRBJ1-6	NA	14	TGTGCAGCACAGAAACCCGCTGTTAATTCACCCCTCCACTTT	CAAQKPAVNSPLHF
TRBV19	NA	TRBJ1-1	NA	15	TGTGCCAGTCTCCTCACCCGAACGGGGAACACTGAAGCTTTCTTT	CASLLTRTGNTEAFF
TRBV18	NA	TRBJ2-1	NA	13	TGTGCCAGCTCACCACTTCGGTACAATGAGCAGTTCTTC	CASSPLRYNEQFF
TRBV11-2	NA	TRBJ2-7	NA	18	TGTGCCAGCAGCTTAGATCTGGGGGCGGGGGCGATCTCCTACGAGCAGTACTTC	CASSLDLGAGAISYEQYF
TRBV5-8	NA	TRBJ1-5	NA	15	TGTGCCAGCAGCTTGTACGGGAGCGGCAATCAGCCCCAGCATTTT	CASSLYGSGNQPQHF
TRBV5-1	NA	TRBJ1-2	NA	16	TGCGCCAGCAGCTTGGGGGGCCCCGACCCTAACTATGGCTACACCTTC	CASSLGGPDPNYGYTF
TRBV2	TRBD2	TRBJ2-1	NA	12	TGTGCCAGCAGTGAGCAGCGGGATAAATGGTTCTTC	CASSEQRDKWFF
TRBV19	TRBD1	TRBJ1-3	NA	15	TGTGCCAGTAGTACAAGGACAGGCTCTGGAAACACCATATATTTT	CASSTRTGSGNTIYF
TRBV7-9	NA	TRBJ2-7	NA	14	TGTGCCAGCAGCCCGGACACTATAAACTACGAGCAGTACTTC	CASSPDTINYEQYF
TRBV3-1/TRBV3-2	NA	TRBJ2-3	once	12	TGTGCCAGCAGTTACTCCACAGATACGCAGTATTTT	CASSYSTDTQYF
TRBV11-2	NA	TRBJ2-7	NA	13	TGTGCCAGCAGCTTAGGGGCTTCCTACGAGCAGTACTTC	CASSLGASYEQYF
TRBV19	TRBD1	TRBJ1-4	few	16	TGTGCCAGTAGTGCCCGGGGACAGCAGATAAATGAAAAACTGTTTTTT	CASSARGQQINEKLFF
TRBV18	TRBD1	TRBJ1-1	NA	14	TGTGCCAGCTCGCGGGACAGGGCCAACCCCGAAGCTTTCTTT	CASSRDRANPEAFF
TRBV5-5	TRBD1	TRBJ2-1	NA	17	TGTGCCAGCAGCCCTCAGAACAGGGGGAGCTCCTACAATGAGCAGTTCTTC	CASSPQNRGSSYNEQFF
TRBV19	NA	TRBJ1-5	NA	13	TGTGCCAGTAGTACTCGGGACACCCAGCCCCTGCATTTT	CASSTRDTQPLHF
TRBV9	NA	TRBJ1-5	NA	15	TGTGCCAGCAGCGTAGGGCAGGCCAGCAATCAGCCCCAGCATTTT	CASSVGQASNQPQHF
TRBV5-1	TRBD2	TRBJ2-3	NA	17	TGCGCCAGCAGCTTGCCTTTAGTAGCGGGGGCCACAGATACGCAGTATTTT	CASSLPLVAGATDTQYF
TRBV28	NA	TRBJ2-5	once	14	TGTGCCAGCAGTTTAAGAACCCACGGGGAGACCCAGTACTTC	CASSLRTHGETQYF
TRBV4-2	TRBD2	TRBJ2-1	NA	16	TGTGCCAGCAGCCAAGTAGACAGCGGGGGAAGGAATGAGCAGTTCTTC	CASSQVDSGGRNEQFF
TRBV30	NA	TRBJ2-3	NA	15	TGTGCCTGGAGTGTACCCGGGAGAGGGTTACATACGCAGTATTTT	CAWSVPGRGLHTQYF
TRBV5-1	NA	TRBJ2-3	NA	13	TGCGCCAGCAGCTTGGCCGGGGAAGATACGCAGTATTTT	CASSLAGEDTQYF
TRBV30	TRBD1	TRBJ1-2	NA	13	TGTGCCTGGAGTGGATGGGACAGGGTTGACTACACCTTC	CAWSGWDRVDYTF
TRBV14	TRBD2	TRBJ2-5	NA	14	TGTGCCAGCAGCCAAGGACTAGCTTGGGAGACCCAGTACTTC	CASSQGLAWETQYF
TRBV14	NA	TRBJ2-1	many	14	TGTGCCAGCAACCCCGCGGGTATCTACAATGAGCAGTTCTTC	CASNPAGIYNEQFF
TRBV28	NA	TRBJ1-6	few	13	TGTGCCAGCAGTCCTTTAGTAGTCATACCCCTCCACTTT	CASSPLVVIPLHF
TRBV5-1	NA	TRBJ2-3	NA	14	TGCGCCAGCAGCTTGGATCCGTCGTCAGATACGCAGTATTTT	CASSLDPSSDTQYF
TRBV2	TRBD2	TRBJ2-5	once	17	TGTGCCAGCCACCAGGGGACAGCTAGCGGGGGGGTGGAGACCCAGTACTTC	CASHQGTASGGVETQYF
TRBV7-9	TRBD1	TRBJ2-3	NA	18	TGTGCCAGCAGCCGACGTCGATCGGGACAGGGGGTGACAGATACGCAGTATTTT	CASSRRRSGQGVTDTQYF
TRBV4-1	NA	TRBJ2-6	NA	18	TGCGCCAGCAGCCAAGCCCCAACAGCCAGCTCTGGGGCCAACGTCCTGACTTTC	CASSQAPTASSGANVLTF
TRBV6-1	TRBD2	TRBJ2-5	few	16	TGTGCCAGCAGTGAGCCCGGGGGGGGTGGTAAAGAGACCCAGTACTTC	CASSEPGGGGKETQYF
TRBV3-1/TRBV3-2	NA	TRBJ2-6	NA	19	TGTGCCAGCAGCCAAGCCACGACAGGCGTTTTCTCTGGGGCCAACGTCCTGACTTTC	CASSQATTGVFSGANVLTF
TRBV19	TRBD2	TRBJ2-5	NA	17	TGTGCCAGTAGTATAGATTCCGACGGGAGGGCCGTAGAGACCCAGTACTTC	CASSIDSDGRAVETQYF
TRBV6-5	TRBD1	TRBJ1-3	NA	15	TGTGCCAGCAGTCGGGGACAGGGAGGGACAAACACCATATATTTT	CASSRGQGGTNTIYF
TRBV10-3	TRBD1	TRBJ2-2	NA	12	TGTGCCATCAAGACAGGGACCGGGGAGCTGTTTTTT	CAIKTGTGELFF
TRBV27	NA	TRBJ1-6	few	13	TGTGCCAGCAGAGGAAAGGGGAATTCACCCCTCCACTTT	CASRGKGNSPLHF
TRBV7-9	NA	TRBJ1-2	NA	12	TGTGCCAGCAGCTTAGAGACGGGTGGCTACACCTTC	CASSLETGGYTF
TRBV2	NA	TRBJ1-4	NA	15	TGTGCCAGCAGGGCGGTTAGGACACGGGATGAAAAACTGTTTTTT	CASRAVRTRDEKLFF
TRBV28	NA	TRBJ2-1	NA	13	TGTGCCAGCAGTCTCTCTAGTTACAATGAGCAGTTCTTC	CASSLSSYNEQFF
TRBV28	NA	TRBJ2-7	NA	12	TGTGCCAGCAGTCTTTCGCGGTACGAGCAGTACTTC	CASSLSRYEQYF
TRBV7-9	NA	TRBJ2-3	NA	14	TGTGCCAGCAGCTTAGCTAGGGGATCAGATACGCAGTATTTT	CASSLARGSDTQYF
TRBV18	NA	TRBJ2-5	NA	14	TGTGCCAGCTCTCCCGGGGACTTTCAAGAGACCCAGTACTTC	CASSPGDFQETQYF
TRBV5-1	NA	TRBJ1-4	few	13	TGCGCCAGCAGCTTGGGACAGAAAGAAAAACTGTTTTTT	CASSLGQKEKLFF
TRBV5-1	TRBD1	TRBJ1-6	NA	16	TGCGCCAGCAGCCGTGGGCCGACAGGGGGTAATTCACCCCTCCACTTT	CASSRGPTGGNSPLHF
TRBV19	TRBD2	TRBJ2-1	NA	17	TGTGCCAGTAGTATTGAGGCTAGCGGGGTGGGTATCGATGAGCAGTTCTTC	CASSIEASGVGIDEQFF
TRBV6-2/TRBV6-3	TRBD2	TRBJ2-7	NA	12	TGTGCCAGCAGCAGACTAGCGGCCGAGCAGTACTTC	CASSRLAAEQYF
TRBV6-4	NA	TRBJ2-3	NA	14	TGTGCCAGCAGCGCGGGGCTAGTCTCAGATACGCAGTATTTT	CASSAGLVSDTQYF
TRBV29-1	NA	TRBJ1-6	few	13	TGCAGCGTTTCTCAGGGAAGGGATTCACCCCTCCACTTT	CSVSQGRDSPLHF
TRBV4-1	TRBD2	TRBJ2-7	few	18	TGCGCCAGCAGCCTAGGAGGGGCTAGCGGTCTTCGAGGCGGCGAGCAGTACTTC	CASSLGGASGLRGGEQYF
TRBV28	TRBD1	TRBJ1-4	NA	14	TGTGCCAGCACAACAGGGGCGCGTAATGAAAAACTGTTTTTT	CASTTGARNEKLFF
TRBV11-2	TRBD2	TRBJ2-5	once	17	TGTGCCAGCAGCTTAGCAGGGACTAGCGGCCTTCAAGAGACCCAGTACTTC	CASSLAGTSGLQETQYF
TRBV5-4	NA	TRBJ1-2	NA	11	TGTGCCAGCAGCTTGGACAGGGCCTACACCTTC	CASSLDRAYTF